The 13 T cell receptor beta chains below were found in one sample sequenced in a study of PD-1 blockade in classical Hodgkin lymphoma. TCRdb's table, derived via immunoSEQ multiplex PCR, lists solely in-frame clones and lacks some. The sample shows about 66,000 clones, 71% of them seen only once. With no exception, relapse followed autologous stem cell transplantation in all patients, and brentuximab vedotin exposure varied. This specimen consisted of peripheral blood mononuclear cells (PBMCs), obtained before the second cycle of nivolumab. The receptors shown here come from a human donor with classical Hodgkin lymphoma.

CDR3 bases: TGTGCCAGCAGCTACGTAGGCGGGAGGGCCTACGAGCAGTACTTC. Its protein product is CASSYVGGRAYEQYF. V and J are TRBV6-5 and TRBJ2-7, with 9 positions matching TRBD2. This CDR3 spans 15 amino acids. The germline gives CDR1 MNHEY, CDR2 SVGAGI. V lost 6 bases to trimming and J lost 2 bases; unmatched junction nucleotides: 8.

The chain recombines TRBV5-1 with TRBJ2-2; TRBD1 is a possible D gene (6 bases). Germline V lookup: CDR1 SGHRS, CDR2 YFSETQ. The CDR3 has 15 amino acids. V was pared by 6 bases and J by 6 bases, with 18 bases between. In nucleotides, the CDR3 is TGCGCCAGCACCTCTCACAGGGAGAATCCCGGGGAGCTGTTTTTT. It yields the protein CASTSHRENPGELFF.

J is TRBJ2-5 and V is TRBV15; D tentatively fits TRBD1 or TRBD2 (5 bases each). CDR3 length equals 14 residues. CDR1 is LNHNV, CDR2 YYDKDF, per germline (reference sequence). The germline V and J ends were trimmed by 5 bases and 4 bases, with 14 bases remaining between them. The chain's CDR3 is CATSEPGGGETQYF. CDR3 nucleotides: TGTGCCACCAGCGAGCCGGGTGGGGGAGAGACCCAGTACTTC.

In DNA form, the CDR3 reads TGTGCCAGCAGTCGCTTGACAGGGGACGAGCAGTACTTC. It translates to CASSRLTGDEQYF. The V gene is TRBV27, the J gene TRBJ2-7; TRBD1 aligns across 8 bases. Germline lookup yields CDR1 MNHEY and CDR2 SMNVEV (reference sequence). Trimming removed 5 bases from V and 5 bases from J; junction bases left unmatched: 5. The CDR3 has 13 amino acids.

The V and J genes are TRBV5-6 and TRBJ1-6; tentatively, D is TRBD1 (5 bases). The CDR3 loop spans 12 amino acids. Trimming took 4 bases from V and 11 from J, leaving 10 bases between them. The germline V gene has CDR1 SGHDT and CDR2 YYEEEE. This CDR3 reads CASSPSGAPLHF. CDR3 in DNA: TGTGCCAGCAGCCCCTCGGGGGCACCCCTCCACTTT.

The DNA for the CDR3 is TGTGCCAGCGGAGACAGGATGAACACTGAAGCTTTCTTT. It encodes CASGDRMNTEAFF. The chain couples TRBV19 to TRBJ1-1; TRBD1 might be the D (6 bases). CDR1 and CDR2 from the germline V gene are LNHDA and SQIVND (reference sequence). Trimming took 9 bases from V and 0 from J, leaving 11 bases between them. The CDR3 runs to 13 residues. Full variable domain (missing parts from reference TRBV19 and TRBJ1-1): DGGITQSPKYLFRKEGQNVTLSCEQNLNHDAMYWYRQDPGQGLRLIYYSQIVNDFQKGDIAEGYSVSREKKESFPLTVTSAQKNPTAFYLCASGDRMNTEAFFGQGTRLTVV.

The chain carries TRBV30 and TRBJ1-2, with D tentatively TRBD1 (5 bases). Trimming stripped 3 bases from V and 8 bases from J, with 16 bases between. This CDR3 region has 13 residues. Germline CDR1 GTSNPN, CDR2 SVGIG (reference sequence). CDR3 nucleotides: TGTGCCTGGAGCCCCCAGGGAGGAATCGGCTACACCTTC. Translated: CAWSPQGGIGYTF.

The chain combines TRBV6-5 with TRBJ2-3, with D unclear. This CDR3 has 12 amino acids. Germline V lookup: CDR1 MNHEY, CDR2 SVGAGI. Trimming took 5 bases from V and 5 from J, leaving 8 bases between them. In nucleotides, the CDR3 is TGTGCCAGCAGTGGTACCGGAGATACGCAGTATTTT. It yields the protein CASSGTGDTQYF.

The sample holds one count of this clone. V is TRBV2 and J is TRBJ1-1; 11 bases match TRBD1. In germline, CDR1 is SNHLY, CDR2 FYNNEI. This CDR3 contains 16 residues. Unmatched junction bases numbered 11, after V lost 6 bases and J lost 5 bases. DNA of the CDR3: TGTGCCAGCAGACCCGGACAGGGGGCCTTGCGGACTGAAGCTTTCTTT. Residues: CASRPGQGALRTEAFF.

The chain employs TRBV6-5 and TRBJ2-5, with 9 bases aligning to TRBD1. The germline V gene encodes CDR1 MNHEY and CDR2 SVGAGI. J lost 2 bases, V lost 2 bases, and 6 bases had no gene match. This CDR3 has 16 amino acids. In nucleotides, the CDR3 is TGTGCCAGCAGTTACCTCGGGACAGGGAGGCAAGAGACCCAGTACTTC. The encoded protein is CASSYLGTGRQETQYF.

The chain is built from TRBV2 and TRBJ2-3; TRBD2 is a possible D gene (7 bases). Trimming removed 6 bases from V and 2 bases from J, with 18 bases in between. This CDR3 comprises 16 residues. The V gene's germline CDR1 is SNHLY and CDR2 FYNNEI. The CDR3 nucleotides are TGTGCCAGCAGGATCCTTTGGGGGGGGGCCACAGATACGCAGTATTTT. It translates to CASRILWGGATDTQYF.

As for this clone: One junction end does not reproduce the germline sequence, and a read error may be involved. The chain joins TRBV20-1 to TRBJ2-4, with D perhaps TRBD2 (6 bases). The CDR3 sequence is 10 residues long. Germline CDR1 and CDR2: DFQATT and SNEGSKA (reference sequence). The CDR3 DNA reads as TGCACTAATTGGGCGGGGTCCGGTGGGTTC. Its protein product is CTNWAGSGGF.

The CDR3 coding sequence is TGCGCCAGCAGCTTGGAGAGGCCCAACACTGAAGCTTTCTTT. Amino acid sequence: CASSLERPNTEAFF. This sequence joins TRBV5-1 and TRBJ1-1; D ambiguous. The CDR3 consists of 14 residues. The V and J ends lost 0 bases and 2 bases respectively, with 8 bases between them. Germline V gene data show CDR1 as SGHRS and CDR2 as YFSETQ.